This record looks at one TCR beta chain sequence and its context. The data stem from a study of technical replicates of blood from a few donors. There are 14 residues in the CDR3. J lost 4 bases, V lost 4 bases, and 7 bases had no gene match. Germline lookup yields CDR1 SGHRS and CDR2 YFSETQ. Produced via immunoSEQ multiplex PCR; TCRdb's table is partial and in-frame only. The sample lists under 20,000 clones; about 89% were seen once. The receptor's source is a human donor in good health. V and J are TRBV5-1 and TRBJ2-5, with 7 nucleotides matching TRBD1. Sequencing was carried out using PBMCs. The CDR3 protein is CASSTSQGTETQYF. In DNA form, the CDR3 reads TGCGCCAGCAGCACCTCACAGGGGACAGAGACCCAGTACTTC. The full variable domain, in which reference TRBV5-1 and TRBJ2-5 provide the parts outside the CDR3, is KAGVTQTPRYLIKTRGQQVTLSCSPISGHRSVSWYQQTPGQGLQFLFEYFSETQRNKGNFPGRFSGRQFSNSRSEMNVSTLELGDSALYLCASSTSQGTETQYFGPGTRLLVL.